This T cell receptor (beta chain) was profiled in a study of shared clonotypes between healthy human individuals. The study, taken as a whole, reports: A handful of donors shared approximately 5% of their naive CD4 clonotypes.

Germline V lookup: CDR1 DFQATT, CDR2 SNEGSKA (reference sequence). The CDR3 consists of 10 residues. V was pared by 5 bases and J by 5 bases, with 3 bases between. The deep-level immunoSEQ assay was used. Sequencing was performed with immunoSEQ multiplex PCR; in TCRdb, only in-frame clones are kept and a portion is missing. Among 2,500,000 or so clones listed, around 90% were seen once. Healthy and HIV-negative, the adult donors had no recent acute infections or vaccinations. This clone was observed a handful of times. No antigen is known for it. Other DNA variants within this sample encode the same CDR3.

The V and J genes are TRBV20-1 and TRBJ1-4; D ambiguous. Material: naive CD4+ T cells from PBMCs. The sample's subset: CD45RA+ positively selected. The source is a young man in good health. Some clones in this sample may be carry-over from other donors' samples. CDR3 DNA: TGCAGTGCTGGAAATGAAAAACTGTTTTTT. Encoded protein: CSAGNEKLFF.